This paragraph reports one T cell receptor (beta chain). This CDR3 is 14 amino acids long. The V gene's germline CDR1 is LNHDA and CDR2 SQIVND (reference sequence). The germline V and J ends were trimmed by 1 base and 0 bases, with 4 bases remaining between them. Residents of about two dozen US areas, aged roughly 18 to 90 years, made up the participants. Cohorts were based on clinical histories the participants reported. The sample originates from a study of blood T cell repertoires in COVID-19. At the level of the study: Cohort 3 recovery required two negative PCRs, clearance, or symptom resolution. T cells, B-cell-depleted T cells, or PBMCs supplied cDNA or gDNA.

Sequencing was performed with immunoSEQ multiplex PCR; in TCRdb, only in-frame clones are kept and a portion is missing. Among under 400,000 clones, 80% to 90% were seen once, and the ten largest hold around 1.9%. This receptor was obtained from a man aged 40-49 years in a cohort exposed to, infected with or recovered from COVID-19 (not recorded which). Sequencing was performed on PBMCs or T cells enriched from blood (not recorded which). This chain joins TRBV19 and TRBJ1-5, with unresolved D. CDR3 sequence: CASSIVYSNQPQHF. Here the CDR3 DNA reads TGTGCCAGTAGTATAGTCTATAGCAATCAGCCCCAGCATTTT.